The 27 T cell receptor beta chains reported below all come from one sample, sequenced in a study of OX40 agonist ivuxolimab in advanced cancers. Clones were read by immunoSEQ multiplex PCR, and TCRdb kept only the in-frame ones, dropping some. The profile shows about 75,000 clones, 85% of them singletons. The specimen comprised CD4+ or CD8+ T cells sorted from blood, sampled in a trial of the OX40 agonist ivuxolimab. The source of these receptors is an adult with an advanced solid tumor such as melanoma, head and neck, liver or kidney cancer.

This clone was recorded only once. The chain couples TRBV6-1 to TRBJ2-3; D is unresolved. The CDR3 sequence is 14 residues long. Germline CDR1 is MNHNS and CDR2 is SASEGT. V shed 5 bases and J shed 4 bases, with 13 bases lying between them. CDR3 amino acids: CASSLTGVADTQYF. Here the CDR3 DNA reads TGTGCCAGCAGTCTTACTGGGGTGGCAGATACGCAGTATTTT.

The V gene is TRBV4-1, the J gene TRBJ1-4; D perhaps matches TRBD1 (5 bases). CDR3 length: 16 residues. Trimming shortened V by 4 bases and J by 5 bases, and 17 bases separated the two germline ends. CDR1 and CDR2 (germline): MGHRA, YSYEKL. The chain's CDR3 is CASSPQRGPPNEKLFF. CDR3 DNA: TGCGCCAGCAGCCCACAGAGGGGTCCTCCGAATGAAAAACTGTTTTTT.

The chain uses TRBV7-2 and TRBJ1-1; D gene unclear. Germline V gene lookup returns CDR1 SGHTA and CDR2 FQGNSA. Trimming removed 3 bases from V and 2 bases from J, with 4 bases in between. This CDR3 has 12 amino acids. The CDR3 is CASSFENTEAFF. CDR3 nucleotide sequence: TGTGCCAGCAGCTTCGAAAACACTGAAGCTTTCTTT.

The J gene is TRBJ2-5, the V gene TRBV29-1, with TRBD1 matching over 7 bases. The last part of the DNA fits TRBJ2-7 better; the J call may be wrong. The CDR3 is 13 amino acids. Germline V CDR1 and CDR2: SQVTM, ANQGSEA. The CDR3 bases are TGCAGCGTTGAAAGGGGGCAGGGGGACGAGCAGTACTTC. It encodes CSVERGQGDEQYF.

The chain links TRBV28 to TRBJ2-7; 7 bases match TRBD2. The germline CDR1 and CDR2 sequences are MDHEN and SYDVKM. Trimming at V came to 5 bases and at J to 6 bases, leaving 10 bases not matched to a gene. The CDR3 runs to 14 residues. CDR3 region: CASSLPSGNREQYF. DNA for the CDR3: TGTGCCAGCAGTCTACCAAGCGGGAACCGCGAGCAGTACTTC.

This sequence joins TRBV19 and TRBJ2-7, with D possibly being TRBD1 (6 bases). The CDR3 has 13 amino acids. Trimming removed 5 bases at V and 3 bases at J, with 11 bases between. CDR1 is LNHDA, CDR2 SQIVND, per germline (reference sequence). CDR3 sequence: CASSLNRDYEQYF. CDR3 bases: TGTGCCAGTAGTCTAAACAGGGACTACGAGCAGTACTTC.

CDR3 amino acids: CASSSGGLTQPQHF. The CDR3 DNA sequence: TGTGCCAGCAGTTCAGGGGGCCTCACTCAGCCCCAGCATTTT. This rearrangement joins TRBV28 to TRBJ1-5; 8 nucleotides line up with TRBD1. CDR3 length equals 14 residues. Germline-derived CDR1 and CDR2 are MDHEN and SYDVKM. J lost 6 bases, V lost 4 bases, and 5 bases had no gene match.

This chain links TRBV11-2 with TRBJ2-3, with D perhaps matching TRBD1 or TRBD2 (5 bases each). Trimming removed 2 bases from V and 1 base from J, with 13 bases in between. Per germline, CDR1 SGHAT and CDR2 FQNNGV. The CDR3 covers 16 residues. The CDR3 DNA follows: TGTGCCAGCAGCTTAAGTACGGGGCAGGGCACAGATACGCAGTATTTT. This encodes CASSLSTGQGTDTQYF.

V usage is TRBV5-1 and J usage is TRBJ2-7, with D perhaps assigned TRBD1 or TRBD2 (5 bases each). Germline CDR1 and CDR2: SGHRS and YFSETQ. Trimming shortened V by 0 bases and J by 4 bases, and 11 bases separated the two germline ends. The CDR3 length is 14 residues. CDR3 sequence: CASSLAGTSYEQYF. The CDR3 DNA follows: TGCGCCAGCAGCTTGGCGGGGACCTCGTACGAGCAGTACTTC.

The chain links TRBV4-2 to TRBJ2-5; tentative D call: TRBD2 (6 bases). Germline loops: CDR1 LGHNA, CDR2 YNFKEQ. V was shortened by 6 bases and J by 4 bases, with 9 bases between the two germline ends. The CDR3 runs to 12 residues. CDR3: CASRRLGETQYF. In DNA, the CDR3 is TGTGCCAGCAGACGACTAGGAGAGACCCAGTACTTC.

The rearrangement uses TRBV5-1 and TRBJ2-3; no reliable D call. CDR1 is SGHRS and CDR2 is YFSETQ in the germline V gene. This CDR3 spans 14 amino acids. V lost 4 bases and J 2 bases, leaving 11 bases between the germline ends. CDR3: CASSTNIITDTQYF. CDR3 in DNA: TGCGCCAGCAGCACCAATATAATCACAGATACGCAGTATTTT. Looking up the rest from reference TRBV5-1 and TRBJ2-3 gives the full variable domain: KAGVTQTPRYLIKTRGQQVTLSCSPISGHRSVSWYQQTPGQGLQFLFEYFSETQRNKGNFPGRFSGRQFSNSRSEMNVSTLELGDSALYLCASSTNIITDTQYFGPGTRLTVL.

The V gene is TRBV29-1, the J gene TRBJ1-4; D is perhaps TRBD1 (5 bases). The CDR3 runs to 14 residues. V was clipped by 5 bases and J by 7 bases, with 17 bases between them. Germline V gene lookup returns CDR1 SQVTM and CDR2 ANQGSEA. The CDR3 reads CSVTDKAGSEKLFF. The CDR3 nucleotides read TGCAGCGTTACGGACAAGGCAGGGAGTGAAAAACTGTTTTTT. Full variable domain (missing parts from reference TRBV29-1 and TRBJ1-4): SAVISQKPSRDICQRGTSLTIQCQVDSQVTMMFWYRQQPGQSLTLIATANQGSEATYESGFVIDKFPISRPNLTFSTLTVSNMSPEDSSIYLCSVTDKAGSEKLFFGSGTQLSVL.

V and J are TRBV6-1 and TRBJ1-3; TRBD1 aligns across 7 bases. Germline CDR1 reads MNHNS; CDR2 reads SASEGT. CDR3 length equals 13 residues. V lost 8 bases and J lost 0; bases outside the gene matches: 1. CDR3 in amino acids: CASGDSSGNTIYF. In DNA form, the CDR3 reads TGTGCCAGCGGGGACAGCTCTGGAAACACCATATATTTT.

The chain joins TRBV19 to TRBJ2-1, with 12 bases fitting TRBD2. This CDR3 has 15 amino acids. Germline-derived CDR1 and CDR2 are LNHDA and SQIVND (reference sequence). V shed 4 bases, J shed 7 bases, and the junction held 5 bases outside the gene matches. CDR3 region: CASSTGLAGLNEQFF. CDR3 in DNA: TGTGCCAGTAGTACCGGACTAGCGGGATTGAATGAGCAGTTCTTC.

V usage is TRBV29-1 and J usage is TRBJ2-7; D possibly corresponds to TRBD2 (7 bases). Germline loops: CDR1 SQVTM, CDR2 ANQGSEA. The CDR3 runs to 12 residues. The V end lost 4 bases, the J end lost 5 bases, and 12 bases lay between the germline ends. CDR3 sequence reads: CSVAQGRDEQYF. For the CDR3, the DNA is TGCAGCGTTGCTCAGGGGAGGGACGAGCAGTACTTC.

CDR3 amino acids: CASSETLFLLSGNTEAFF. CDR3 nucleotide sequence: TGTGCCAGCAGTGAAACCCTTTTCCTCCTATCAGGGAACACTGAAGCTTTCTTT. The chain is built from TRBV6-1 and TRBJ1-1; no definite D call. The V end lost 2 bases, the J end lost 1 base, and 20 bases lay between the germline ends. The length of the CDR3 is 18 residues. The germline CDR1 and CDR2 sequences are MNHNS and SASEGT.

This clone was found once. The chain links TRBV11-3 to TRBJ2-7; 9 bases are a match to TRBD2. This CDR3 spans 15 amino acids. V shed 5 bases and J 0 bases; nucleotides not matched to a gene: 5. Germline assignment: CDR1 SGHNT and CDR2 YENEEA. Written as DNA, the CDR3 is TGTGCCAGCAGCCAAGGACTAGCGAGCTCCTACGAGCAGTACTTC. This translates into CASSQGLASSYEQYF.

The J gene is TRBJ1-3, the V gene TRBV10-2, with TRBD1 identical over 7 bases. J lost 3 bases, V lost 3 bases, and 2 bases had no gene match. The CDR3 length is 14 residues. Germline V lookup: CDR1 WSHSY, CDR2 SAAADI. The CDR3, as DNA: TGCGCCAGCAGTGACCGGACAGGTGGAAACACCATATATTTT. Its protein product is CASSDRTGGNTIYF.

The chain couples TRBV6-5 to TRBJ2-7; no definite D call. Germline V gene data show CDR1 as MNHEY and CDR2 as SVGAGI. This CDR3 is built from 13 residues. V lost 2 bases to trimming and J lost 4 bases, with 9 bases between them. CDR3 nucleotides: TGTGCCAGCAGTTACGGGCAGCAATACGAGCAGTACTTC. Its protein product is CASSYGQQYEQYF.

The genes are TRBV28 and TRBJ2-7, with a possible D match to TRBD2 (5 bases). The V and J ends lost 6 bases and 4 bases respectively, with 13 bases between them. Germline V gives CDR1 MDHEN, CDR2 SYDVKM. CDR3 length: 13 amino acids. The CDR3 loop reads CASRLEVGYEQYF. The CDR3 DNA follows: TGTGCCAGCAGACTAGAGGTGGGGTACGAGCAGTACTTC.

V gene TRBV6-1 combines with J gene TRBJ2-2, with TRBD1 matching 8 bases. The CDR3 is 15 amino acids. Germline CDR1 reads MNHNS; CDR2 reads SASEGT. The junction had 3 bases not matched to a gene; V was cut back by 6 bases and J by 0 bases. CDR3 in amino acids: CASRVDRANTGELFF. The CDR3 DNA follows: TGTGCCAGCAGGGTGGACAGGGCGAACACCGGGGAGCTGTTTTTT.

This clone was counted between two and nine times. V and J are TRBV7-2 and TRBJ2-3, with no clear D. CDR1 and CDR2 from the germline V gene are SGHTA and FQGNSA. Trimming stripped 0 bases from V and 4 bases from J, with 8 bases between. This CDR3 spans 14 amino acids. CDR3: CASSLATRPDTQYF. For the CDR3, the DNA is TGTGCCAGCAGCTTAGCTACCCGACCAGATACGCAGTATTTT.

The chain recombines TRBV28 with TRBJ2-2, with D unresolved. The CDR3 is made up of 14 amino acids. V was trimmed by 3 bases and J by 3 bases, leaving 8 bases between them. CDR1 MDHEN and CDR2 SYDVKM come from the germline V gene. As DNA, the CDR3 is TGTGCCAGCAGTTTTATTTCATACACCGGGGAGCTGTTTTTT. Translating gives CASSFISYTGELFF. Full variable domain (outside the CDR3, taken from reference TRBV28 and TRBJ2-2): DVKVTQSSRYLVKRTGEKVFLECVQDMDHENMFWYRQDPGLGLRLIYFSYDVKMKEKGDIPEGYSVSREKKERFSLILESASTNQTSMYLCASSFISYTGELFFGEGSRLTVL.

V usage is TRBV18 and J usage is TRBJ2-3; D is unresolved. Germline V gives CDR1 KGHSH, CDR2 LQKENI. V lost 1 base and J 5 bases, leaving 4 bases between the germline ends. There are 12 residues in the CDR3. This CDR3 reads CASSPQRDTQYF. CDR3 DNA sequence: TGTGCCAGCTCACCACAACGAGATACGCAGTATTTT.

This sequence joins TRBV27 and TRBJ1-6; D remains ambiguous. CDR1 is MNHEY and CDR2 is SMNVEV in the germline V gene (reference sequence). Trimming left V 3 bases short and J 7 bases short, with 4 bases between. The CDR3 extends over 12 amino acids. This chain's CDR3 is CASSLRNSPLHF. DNA of the CDR3: TGTGCCAGCAGTTTGAGGAATTCACCCCTCCACTTT.

The rearrangement joins TRBV5-6 to TRBJ2-5; D is ambiguous. V was trimmed by 2 bases and J by 2 bases, leaving 1 base between them. This CDR3 comprises 11 residues. Germline V gene lookup returns CDR1 SGHDT and CDR2 YYEEEE. In DNA form, the CDR3 reads TGTGCCAGCAGCTTACAAGAGACCCAGTACTTC. It translates to CASSLQETQYF.

The chain joins TRBV11-2 to TRBJ2-5; weak D call: TRBD1 (6 bases). The V and J ends lost 3 bases and 3 bases respectively, with 8 bases between them. The CDR3 spans 13 residues. Germline-derived CDR1 and CDR2 are SGHAT and FQNNGV. The CDR3 protein is CASSFGQKETQYF. The DNA for the CDR3 is TGTGCCAGCAGCTTCGGACAGAAAGAGACCCAGTACTTC. Looking up the rest from reference TRBV11-2 and TRBJ2-5 gives the full variable domain: EAGVAQSPRYKIIEKRQSVAFWCNPISGHATLYWYQQILGQGPKLLIQFQNNGVVDDSQLPKDRFSAERLKGVDSTLKIQPAKLEDSAVYLCASSFGQKETQYFGPGTRLLVL.